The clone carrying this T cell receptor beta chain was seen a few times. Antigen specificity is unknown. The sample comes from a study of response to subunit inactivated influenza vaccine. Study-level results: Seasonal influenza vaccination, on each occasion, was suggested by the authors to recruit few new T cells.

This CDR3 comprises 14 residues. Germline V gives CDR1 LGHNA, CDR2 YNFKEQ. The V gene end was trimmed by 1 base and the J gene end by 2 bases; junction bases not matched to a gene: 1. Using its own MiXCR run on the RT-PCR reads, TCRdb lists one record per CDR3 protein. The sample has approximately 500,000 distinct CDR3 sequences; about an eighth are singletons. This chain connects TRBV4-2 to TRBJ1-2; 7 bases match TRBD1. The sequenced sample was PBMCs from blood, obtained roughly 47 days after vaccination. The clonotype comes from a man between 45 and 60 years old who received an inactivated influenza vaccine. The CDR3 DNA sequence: TGTGCCAGCAGCCAAGTGACAGGGAACTATGGCTACACCTTC. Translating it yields CASSQVTGNYGYTF.